The rows below give T cell receptor beta chains drawn from one sample of a study of response to subunit inactivated influenza vaccine. A single record per CDR3 protein comes from TCRdb applying MiXCR to the RT-PCR reads. The sample lists about 800,000 distinct CDR3 sequences, less than 25% occurring once. Sequencing was performed on PBMCs from blood, taken 4 to 6 days after vaccination. Source of these receptors: a man aged 45-60 years who received an inactivated influenza vaccine. Each CDR3 is given without its conserved first and last residue.

TRBJ2-7 | TRBV11-2 | ASSLTRGGSEQY
TRBJ2-2 | TRBV9 | ASSEGLAGGPTGELF
TRBJ1-1 | TRBV5-6 | ASSSSTEVEAF
TRBJ2-2 | TRBV19 | ASSDRDRNTGELF
TRBJ1-4 | TRBV2 | ATIRGRDEKLF
TRBJ1-5 | TRBV12-3/TRBV12-4 | ASSTSDRGANQPQH
TRBJ2-1 | TRBV12-3/TRBV12-4 | ASSPGQGIYNEQF
TRBJ2-3 | TRBV20-1 | SARSLAGVRLSTDTQY
TRBJ1-2 | TRBV20-1 | SARPGGPRAGYT
TRBJ2-7 | TRBV5-1 | ASSFPQGSRTYEQY
TRBJ1-1 | TRBV5-1 | ASSSGSLPDEAF
TRBJ2-3 | TRBV29-1 | SVGLRSTDTQY
TRBJ2-2 | TRBV5-5 | ASSLFDYLNTGELF
TRBJ1-1 | TRBV25-1 | ASSELNREAF
TRBJ2-2 | TRBV6-6 | ASIQSGAGELF
TRBJ2-5 | TRBV20-1 | SARDPASGDGETQY
TRBJ2-2 | TRBV12-3/TRBV12-4 | ASSLATANTGELF
TRBJ2-2 | TRBV4-1 | ASSLLAGKNTGELF
TRBJ1-3 | TRBV20-1 | SAPQGLGNTIY
TRBJ2-7 | TRBV7-2 | ASSIGQYEQY
TRBJ2-7 | TRBV29-1 | SVPGTAPYEQY
TRBJ1-5 | TRBV10-3 | AISEKDLNQPQH